Listed here are 9 T cell receptor beta chains from one sample, sequenced in a study of shared clonotypes between healthy human individuals. Clones were read by immunoSEQ multiplex PCR, and TCRdb kept only the in-frame ones, dropping some. Of around 2.3 million clones listed, around 95% are singletons. Sample: naive CD4+ T cells sorted from blood. Subset: CD45RA+ positively selected. These receptors were collected from a man aged 18 to 30 in good health.

Turning to this clone: Within the sample, other DNA sequences also encode this same CDR3. This sequence joins TRBV6-5 and TRBJ2-2; no definite D call. V shed 6 bases and J shed 1 base, with 9 bases lying between them. This CDR3 spans 14 amino acids. Germline V gene sequence: CDR1 MNHEY, CDR2 SVGAGI. The CDR3 DNA sequence: TGTGCCAGCAGCCGCGGTGGGAACACCGGGGAGCTGTTTTTT. Translating gives CASSRGGNTGELFF.

V is TRBV19 and J is TRBJ2-1; D remains ambiguous. Germline-derived CDR1 and CDR2 are LNHDA and SQIVND (reference sequence). The V end lost 3 bases, the J end lost 13 bases, and 13 bases lay between the germline ends. This CDR3 region has 12 residues. DNA for the CDR3: TGTGCCAGTAGTATTGACCGGGTTTTACAGTTCTTC. The encoded protein is CASSIDRVLQFF. Looking up the rest from reference TRBV19 and TRBJ2-1 gives the full variable domain: DGGITQSPKYLFRKEGQNVTLSCEQNLNHDAMYWYRQDPGQGLRLIYYSQIVNDFQKGDIAEGYSVSREKKESFPLTVTSAQKNPTAFYLCASSIDRVLQFFGPGTRLTVL.

This rearrangement joins TRBV18 to TRBJ1-5; TRBD1 might be the D (5 bases). With 4 bases removed from V and 5 bases from J, the gap between germline ends came to 15 bases. The CDR3 has 15 amino acids. CDR1 is KGHSH and CDR2 is LQKENI in the germline V gene. CDR3 in amino acids: CASSQGTGSDQPQHF. CDR3 nucleotides: TGTGCCAGCTCACAGGGGACGGGAAGCGATCAGCCCCAGCATTTT.

The chain uses TRBV4-2 and TRBJ1-3; D unclear. CDR3 length: 16 amino acids. V was cut by 0 bases and J by 0 bases, with 9 bases left in between. Germline V gene data show CDR1 as LGHNA and CDR2 as YNFKEQ. CDR3 DNA: TGTGCCAGCAGCCAAGATCAAGCCTCCTCTGGAAACACCATATATTTT. Its translation is CASSQDQASSGNTIYF.

The chain is built from TRBV7-8 and TRBJ1-2; possibly TRBD1 for D (6 bases). The germline V gene has CDR1 SGHVS and CDR2 FQNEAQ. Trimming shortened V by 5 bases and J by 8 bases, and 15 bases separated the two germline ends. The CDR3 runs to 13 residues. CDR3 nucleotides: TGTGCCAGCAGCAAGGACAGCCCTAGGGGCTACACCTTC. Translating it yields CASSKDSPRGYTF. The full variable domain, in which reference TRBV7-8 and TRBJ1-2 provide the parts outside the CDR3, is GAGVSQSPRYKVAKRGQDVALRCDPISGHVSLFWYQQALGQGPEFLTYFQNEAQLDKSGLPSDRFFAERPEGSVSTLKIQRTQQEDSAVYLCASSKDSPRGYTFGSGTRLTVV.

On this clone itself: Other DNA sequences from this sample encode an identical CDR3 as well. The rearrangement joins TRBV10-3 to TRBJ1-2, with no clear D. V was trimmed by 2 bases and J by 2 bases, leaving 6 bases between them. From germline, CDR1 is ENHRY and CDR2 SYGVKD. This CDR3 is 13 amino acids long. CDR3 coding DNA: TGTGCCATCAGTGAGACAGAGAACTATGGCTACACCTTC. This encodes CAISETENYGYTF.

The chain uses TRBV6-1 and TRBJ2-3, with D possibly being TRBD1 (6 bases). The germline gives CDR1 MNHNS, CDR2 SASEGT. The V end lost 3 bases, the J end lost 2 bases, and 12 bases lay between the germline ends. The CDR3 totals 15 residues. The CDR3 loop reads CASSDADRYTDTQYF. The CDR3 DNA sequence: TGTGCCAGCAGTGACGCTGACAGGTACACAGATACGCAGTATTTT.

This chain links TRBV6-5 with TRBJ2-1, with 9 positions matching TRBD2. Germline CDR1 MNHEY, CDR2 SVGAGI. The J segment lost 6 bases and the V segment lost 6 bases, leaving 9 bases of the junction unmatched. This CDR3 region has 15 residues. Here the CDR3 DNA reads TGTGCCAGCAGCCCAGGTAGCGGGAGAGGCAATGAGCAGTTCTTC. This codes for CASSPGSGRGNEQFF.

The rearrangement joins TRBV6-6 to TRBJ1-6, with no clear D. Trimming shortened V by 7 bases and J by 10 bases, and 8 bases separated the two germline ends. Per the germline V gene, CDR1 is MNHNY and CDR2 is SVGAGI (reference sequence). The CDR3 contains 11 residues. In nucleotides, the CDR3 is TGTGCCAGCACGACTTCCTCACCCCTCCACTTT. Translating it yields CASTTSSPLHF.